This section outlines one T cell receptor beta chain sequence together with its context. The clone's antigen remains unknown. Within one base of it there is no much larger clone, and no base qualities were kept. This record comes from a study of tissue T cells after allogeneic stem cell transplantation (dated by TCRdb to 2021 to 2024). Some background on the complete study: Over a roughly three-year period, 7 or 8 adult allo-HCT recipients who had steroid-refractory GVHD were prospectively enrolled in a research-autopsy study. The human part of the study was a prospective observational study with no blinding and no randomization. In viably preserved blood and marrow, CD3+ T cells were flow-sorted if cell numbers allowed, whereas smaller samples went directly to DNA extraction. The study profiled TCR beta repertoires in many tissues obtained from research autopsies of patients with and without GVHD, and also in mouse models of GVHD. Gastrointestinal GVHD was present in all GVHD patients, several lines of GVHD-directed therapy were administered to all GVHD patients, and skin involvement was additionally present in a handful of GVHD patients. All GVHD patients received grafts from donors, four unmodified and three CD34-selected to deplete T cells. Five or six GVHD patients had pre-transplant PBMCs available, and those PBMCs were of recipient origin. The paper's findings and limits, for the study overall: Within patients, how anatomically similar tissues were was a major factor shaping TCR repertoire composition, regardless of disease or transplant status. Which tissue TCRs were alloreactive or antigen-specific was not determined in the study, and some of the clones might have been host cells that persisted. Only a few T cell clones appeared in more than one patient, yet motif-based clustering showed tissue-specific repertoire signatures that were shared between patients. The patient cohort was small and clinically heterogeneous, and sampling depth was acknowledged as a limitation. Blood and spleen T cells captured only a limited portion of the TCR repertoire detected in tissues, in both patients and mice.

From V the trimming removes 3 bases and from J it removes 5 bases, while the gene matches leave 8 bases of the junction unaccounted for. CDR1 WSHSY and CDR2 SAAADI are derived from the germline V gene. The CDR3 runs 17 residues from the cysteine to the phenylalanine. Of all the DNA, just the CDR3 is kept, 51 bases in frame from base 1. Library preparation used the immunoSEQ multiplex PCR assay. TCRbeta CDR3 sequencing was done by Adaptive Biotechnologies at survey depth, reporting CDR3 sequences, V/J genes, productive frequency and template counts. Amplification of TCR beta CDR3 regions was performed from genomic DNA rather than from RNA. Under the source paper's analysis protocol: Jensen-Shannon divergence served to quantify pairwise repertoire overlap between tissues, with 0 meaning identical and 1 meaning complete divergence. Tissues were grouped by single-linkage agglomerative hierarchical clustering of pairwise JSD values, and the clustering results were shown as dendrograms. GLIPH2 was run on all patient samples with simulation_depth 1000, kmer_min_depth 3, cdr3_length_cutoff 8, keeping groups with more than two unique CDR3s. A standardized tissue-overlap score was generated by extrapolating Jaccard GLIPH-group overlap across patients to a standard repertoire size of 1000 clones. To look at how diversity was associated with clinical or experimental variables, linear mixed-effect models were used, with tissue treated as a fixed effect and individual treated as a random effect. What TCRdb holds here is the immuneACCESS table cut down to in-frame rearrangements. Part of the clones is not present; checked against another copy, under half of the missing clones reflect an unresolved V gene, and the others are unexplained. The V and J calls and the clone size are those of that table, but D and trimming were determined from the DNA. Present in this sample are 42,000 or so clones, roughly 92% of which were seen just once. The ten largest clones take up approximately 3.6% of the sample.

The time point label corresponds to: recipient (host-origin) PBMCs collected before allo-HCT. This sequence was found in a woman aged 40 to 75 who later had graft-versus-host disease after an allogeneic stem cell transplant. The rearrangement combines TRBV10-2 with TRBJ2-1, and 12 junction bases match TRBD2. The starting material was blood, obtained before transplantation. This receptor carries the CDR3 CASSDPGLAGRNNEQFF. In nucleotide form, the sequence is TGCGCCAGCAGTGATCCCGGACTAGCGGGACGCAACAATGAGCAGTTCTTC.